This T cell receptor beta chain is from a study of blood T cell repertoires in COVID-19. For the study at large: Specimens from acute and convalescent COVID-19 originated in the United States, Italy and Spain.

In germline, CDR1 is SGDLS, CDR2 YYNGEE. Germline trimming cut 3 bases from V and 0 bases from J; bases unmatched to any gene: 3. This CDR3 has 15 residues. Cohorts were determined from participant-reported clinical history. Two negative PCRs, clearance, or symptom resolution were required of recovered Cohort 3 donors. Repertoires were generated with immunoSEQ multiplex PCR, while TCRdb's copy carries only in-frame clones and drops some. The table shows some 230,000 clones, with approximately 80% occurring only once. This chain joins TRBV9 and TRBJ2-3; 8 bases are a match to TRBD2. This clonotype was obtained from a man aged 40-49 years who had recovered from COVID-19. The sequencing input was PBMCs or T cells enriched from blood (not recorded which). CDR3 sequence (DNA): TGTGCCAGCAGCGAAAGCGGGAGAAGCACAGATACGCAGTATTTT. This gives the protein CASSESGRSTDTQYF.